The 4 T cell receptor beta chains listed next were all sequenced from one sample in a study of blood T cell repertoires in COVID-19. Measured with immunoSEQ multiplex PCR; TCRdb has only the in-frame clones, and not every one. Among 60,000 to 65,000 clones listed, around 80% were seen once. The specimen sequenced was peripheral blood. The source of these receptors is a woman older than 75 with active or convalescent COVID-19.

The chain combines TRBV5-8 with TRBJ1-6; 7 positions match TRBD1. CDR1 is SGHTS, CDR2 YDEGEE, per germline. V lost 1 base, J lost 8 bases, and 0 bases stayed unmatched. The CDR3 contains 13 residues. CDR3 in DNA: TGTGCCAGCAGCTTGACAGGGGATTCACCCCTCCACTTT. It yields the protein CASSLTGDSPLHF.

CDR3 loop: CASSLQGAGETQYF. As DNA, the CDR3 is TGCGCCAGCAGCTTGCAGGGGGCCGGAGAGACCCAGTACTTC. This chain uses TRBV5-1 with TRBJ2-5, with 8 bases identical to TRBD1. Germline CDR1 is SGHRS and CDR2 is YFSETQ. The V gene end was trimmed by 1 base and the J gene end by 4 bases; junction bases not matched to a gene: 3. This CDR3 contains 14 residues. Looking up the rest from reference TRBV5-1 and TRBJ2-5 gives the full variable domain: KAGVTQTPRYLIKTRGQQVTLSCSPISGHRSVSWYQQTPGQGLQFLFEYFSETQRNKGNFPGRFSGRQFSNSRSEMNVSTLELGDSALYLCASSLQGAGETQYFGPGTRLLVL.

This chain joins TRBV19 and TRBJ1-4; D might be TRBD1 (6 bases). The CDR3 is 13 residues long. CDR1 is LNHDA, CDR2 SQIVND, per germline (reference sequence). Trimming stripped 7 bases from V and 7 bases from J, with 13 bases between. The CDR3 loop is CASIGGRLEKLFF. The CDR3 DNA follows: TGTGCCAGTATCGGGGGGCGGCTTGAAAAACTGTTTTTT.

A few counts support this clone. The V and J genes are TRBV7-9 and TRBJ2-7; TRBD1 aligns across 9 bases. Germline V gives CDR1 SEHNR, CDR2 FQNEAQ (reference sequence). This CDR3 has 16 amino acids. After removal of 3 bases from V and 0 bases from J, the junction contained 6 bases not matched to a gene. CDR3 in DNA: TGTGCCAGCAGCTTCGTGACAGGGGGAAGCTCCTACGAGCAGTACTTC. It codes for CASSFVTGGSSYEQYF.